This TCR beta chain is from a study of shared clonotypes between healthy human individuals. Whole-study context: CD8 memory received one plate per donor, CD8 naive two, CD4 memory three and CD4 naive three.

Sequencing used immunoSEQ multiplex PCR; TCRdb keeps in-frame clones, though not all of them. The sample shows a few million clones, 90% to 97% of them seen only once. CDR3 size: 15 residues. Germline V gene sequence: CDR1 SGHDT, CDR2 YYEEEE. Trimming stripped 0 bases from V and 1 base from J, with 11 bases between. The clonotype originates from a man younger than 35 in good health. The chain links TRBV5-6 to TRBJ2-7; D possibly corresponds to TRBD1 (6 bases). Sequencing input: naive CD4+ T cells sorted from blood. Subset: CD45RA+ positively selected. As DNA, the CDR3 is TGTGCCAGCAGCTTGGGGGACAAAAAATCCTACGAGCAGTACTTC. This codes for CASSLGDKKSYEQYF. The full variable domain, rest sourced from reference TRBV5-6 and TRBJ2-7, is DAGVTQSPTHLIKTRGQQVTLRCSPKSGHDTVSWYQQALGQGPQFIFQYYEEEERQRGNFPDRFSGHQFPNYSSELNVNALLLGDSALYLCASSLGDKKSYEQYFGPGTRLTVT.